This T cell receptor beta chain was captured by sequencing in a study of blood T cell repertoires in COVID-19. Sequencing used immunoSEQ multiplex PCR; TCRdb keeps in-frame clones, though not all of them. The repertoire holds 75,000 to 90,000 clones, with 80% as singletons. The source is a woman aged 70 to 79 with acute or convalescent COVID-19. Material: peripheral blood.

The CDR3 nucleotides read TGCGCCAGCAGCTTGGACTACTTCCCAGGACAGGACGAAGCTTTCTTT. This codes for CASSLDYFPGQDEAFF. This sequence joins TRBV5-1 and TRBJ1-1; TRBD1 agrees at 7 bases. Trimming cost V 0 bases and J 8 bases; bases outside gene matches: 13. Looked up from germline, CDR1 is SGHRS and CDR2 is YFSETQ. This CDR3 region has 16 residues.